These T cell receptor beta chains were read from a single sample in a study of CD8 T cells in ankylosing spondylitis. TCRdb used MiXCR to reprocess the 5' RACE reads, holding one entry per CDR3 protein. Of roughly 230,000 distinct CDR3 sequences in the sample, 18% were seen once. The sequenced sample consisted of blood, either unsorted or a sorted T cell fraction (not recorded which). The receptors shown here come from a male donor with ankylosing spondylitis or in good health (not recorded which). The CDR3 runs from the conserved cysteine through the conserved F or W. D genes are given only for firm matches. Expanded clones get a size class; other rows say once, few or many, or leave the size out.

v_gene	d_gene	j_gene	abundance	CDR3nt	CDR3aa
TRBV18	-	TRBJ2-3	-	TGTGCCAGCTCACCACAGGGGGCAGATACGCAGTATTTT	CASSPQGADTQYF
TRBV28	-	TRBJ2-7	many	TGTGCCAGCACCCCGGGGTCAGTGTCCTACGAGCAGTACTTC	CASTPGSVSYEQYF
TRBV3-1	-	TRBJ1-6	few	TGTGCCAGCAGCCATGGTGTCGCGGGGGCTCTTAATTCACCCCTCCACTTT	CASSHGVAGALNSPLHF
TRBV5-1	TRBD2	TRBJ2-4	-	TGCGCCAGCAGCTTAGATTTAGCGGGATTGGTAAACATTCAGTACTTC	CASSLDLAGLVNIQYF
TRBV4-1	-	TRBJ2-7	few	TGCGCCAGCAGTCAGACAGACCTAGGGACCTACGAGCAGTACTTC	CASSQTDLGTYEQYF
TRBV29-1	TRBD1	TRBJ2-7	-	TGCAGCGTTGAGGGACAGGGGATCTACGAGCAGTACTTC	CSVEGQGIYEQYF
TRBV28	-	TRBJ2-1	-	TGTGCCAGCAGAGTCCAGAGCTCCTACAATGAGCAGTTCTTC	CASRVQSSYNEQFF
TRBV4-3	-	TRBJ2-7	few	TGCGCCAGCAGCCAAGATAATGAGCGGGTCTACGAGCAGTACTTC	CASSQDNERVYEQYF
TRBV5-1	TRBD2	TRBJ2-7	many	TGCGCCAGCAGCCCTAGACTAGCGGGAGTGTACGAGCAGTACTTC	CASSPRLAGVYEQYF
TRBV27	TRBD2	TRBJ2-4	-	TGTGCCAGCAGTTTGGGACTAGCGAACATTCAGTACTTC	CASSLGLANIQYF
TRBV20-1	-	TRBJ1-1	-	TGCAGTGCTAGGAGAGATAACACTGAAGCTTTCTTT	CSARRDNTEAFF
TRBV15	TRBD2	TRBJ2-6	once	TGTGCCACCAGCACTTCCAGACTAGCGGGAACATCTGGGGCCAACGTCCTGACTTTC	CATSTSRLAGTSGANVLTF
TRBV6-2/TRBV6-3	-	TRBJ2-3	few	TGTGCCAGCAGTCCAGCCCTGCGTCCGGGCACAGATACGCAGTATTTT	CASSPALRPGTDTQYF
TRBV6-2/TRBV6-3	-	TRBJ2-4	-	TGTGCCAGCACCCTAGATCCGGGCGGCGAGGCGTGCTTC	CASTLDPGGEACF
TRBV20-1	TRBD2	TRBJ2-7	few	TGCAGTGCCTCTGGGGGGAGGGCCTACGAGCAGTACTTC	CSASGGRAYEQYF
TRBV10-3	TRBD2	TRBJ2-1	-	TGTGCCATCAGCCCTAGCGGGAGGGACCTTAACTATGAGCAGTTCTTC	CAISPSGRDLNYEQFF
TRBV11-2	TRBD2	TRBJ2-3	-	TGTGCCAGCAGCTTAACCCAGACTAGCGGGAGAAGCACAGATACGCAGTATTTT	CASSLTQTSGRSTDTQYF
TRBV18	TRBD1	TRBJ2-3	-	TGTGCCAGCTCACCACGAGCTACAGGGGGACTCACAGATACGCAGTATTTT	CASSPRATGGLTDTQYF
TRBV27	-	TRBJ1-1	few	TGTGCCAGCAGTTACGATAAGTCTTATACTGAAGCTTTCTTT	CASSYDKSYTEAFF
TRBV18	TRBD1	TRBJ2-3	few	TGTGCCAGCTCACCACCAGGGGACAGGGGCACAGATACGCAGTATTTT	CASSPPGDRGTDTQYF
TRBV6-5	-	TRBJ1-1	few	TGTGCCAGCAGTTACGGGGACGGATCAGCAGCTAACGGTGAAGCTTTCTTT	CASSYGDGSAANGEAFF
TRBV12-3/TRBV12-4	-	TRBJ2-7	many	TGTGCCAGCAGTTTTTCCGGCAGGGGGGTCGAGCAGTACTTC	CASSFSGRGVEQYF
TRBV6-2/TRBV6-3	-	TRBJ2-3	-	TGTGCCAGCAGTTACTCAAACACAGATACGCAGTATTTT	CASSYSNTDTQYF
TRBV9	TRBD1	TRBJ2-7	-	TGTGCCAGCAGCTCTTCCCCGGGACAGGGGGCGGACGAGCAGTACTTC	CASSSSPGQGADEQYF
TRBV9	-	TRBJ2-7	-	TGTGCCAGCAGCGGAGGGACCGCGCTCCACGAGCAGTACTTC	CASSGGTALHEQYF
TRBV3-1	TRBD1	TRBJ2-5	few	TGTGCCAGCAGCCAGTACCGGGACAGGGGGCTGGAGACCCAGTACTTC	CASSQYRDRGLETQYF
TRBV6-5	-	TRBJ2-7	few	TGTGCCAGCAGTTCTAGCGAGGTTCGTTACGAGCAGTACTTC	CASSSSEVRYEQYF
TRBV21-1	-	TRBJ1-4	-	TGTGCCAGCAGCAAAGACCAGCAGGCTGAAAAACTGTTTTTT	CASSKDQQAEKLFF
TRBV7-2	-	TRBJ2-7	many	TGTGCCAGCAGTTACGACTACGAGCAGTACTTC	CASSYDYEQYF
TRBV4-1	-	TRBJ1-1	few	TGCGCCAGCAGCCTACCCCGGGGGGACCTGAACACTGAAGCTTTCTTT	CASSLPRGDLNTEAFF
TRBV29-1	-	TRBJ2-1	-	TGCAGCGTTGAAAAGGGCAGATCCTCCTACAATGAGCAGTTCTTC	CSVEKGRSSYNEQFF
TRBV20-1	-	TRBJ1-1	-	TGCAGTGCTAGAGATTTCCGAGACTTTGAAGCTTTCTTT	CSARDFRDFEAFF
TRBV4-3	-	TRBJ2-1	-	TGCGCCAGCAGCCAAGACGGGAGTTTCGATGAGCAGTTCTTC	CASSQDGSFDEQFF